A single sample gave rise to the 4 T cell receptor beta chains below, sequenced in a study of identical twins. TCRdb recomputed calls from the 5' RACE reads with MiXCR, one row per CDR3 protein. The sample includes some 600,000 distinct CDR3 sequences, about 7% of them seen just once. These data also formed part of another study, on yellow fever vaccine responses in identical twins.

The sample comprised PBMCs. These receptor sequences come from a woman aged 18-30 years in good health.

This clonotype was seen at least ten times. The chain recombines TRBV6-5 with TRBJ1-4, with TRBD1 identical over 9 bases. Germline loops: CDR1 MNHEY, CDR2 SVGAGI. CDR3 length: 18 residues. J gave up 3 bases and V 0 bases, and 8 bases lay outside the gene matches. CDR3 nucleotide sequence: TGTGCCAGCAGTTACTCGACGGGACAGGGTTCCGCTAATGAAAAACTGTTTTTT. Amino acids: CASSYSTGQGSANEKLFF.

This clonotype has more than one count but fewer than ten. V and J are TRBV12-3 or TRBV12-4 and TRBJ2-6; weak D call: TRBD1 (5 bases). This CDR3 has 17 residues. V was trimmed by 3 bases and J by 1 base, leaving 13 bases between them. CDR3 protein: CASSFPQGKSGANVLTF. The CDR3, as DNA: TGTGCCAGCAGTTTCCCCCAGGGCAAATCTGGGGCCAACGTCCTGACTTTC.

At least ten counts were recorded for this clonotype. The chain is built from TRBV12-3 or TRBV12-4 and TRBJ2-2, with 11 positions matching TRBD2. The trim removed 6 bases at V and 2 bases at J, leaving 8 bases unmatched. The CDR3 sequence is 17 residues long. Here the CDR3 DNA reads TGTGCCAGCAGACGTGGTGGACTAGCGGGTAACACCGGGGAGCTGTTTTTT. Residues: CASRRGGLAGNTGELFF.

The sample holds a few counts of this clonotype. The V gene is TRBV7-2, the J gene TRBJ2-7; D may be TRBD2 (6 bases). V dropped 4 bases and J dropped 3 bases, with 10 bases sitting between them. The CDR3 is made up of 13 amino acids. Germline CDR1 and CDR2: SGHTA and FQGNSA. The CDR3 is CASSWGLGYEQYF. Written as DNA, the CDR3 is TGTGCCAGCAGCTGGGGACTTGGCTACGAGCAGTACTTC.